Shown below are 10 T cell receptor beta chains from a single sample sequenced in a study of cytomegalovirus exposure and HLA in healthy donors. PCR employed 60 Vbeta and 13 Jbeta primers. TCRdb keeps only in-frame clones here, not all; method: immunoSEQ multiplex PCR. Here the sample spans 110,000 to 150,000 clones, roughly 80% being singletons. The sequencing input was PBMCs. The receptors stem from a male donor in good health and CMV-seronegative.

This clone was recorded once. This chain uses TRBV9 with TRBJ2-5, with D unclear. The germline V gene encodes CDR1 SGDLS and CDR2 YYNGEE. CDR3 size: 14 residues. Trimming removed 4 bases from V and 4 bases from J, with 14 bases in between. The CDR3, as DNA: TGTGCCAGCAGCTTAGACCTCAGAGGAGAGACCCAGTACTTC. This encodes CASSLDLRGETQYF.

The chain combines TRBV6-5 with TRBJ1-5, with D possibly matching TRBD1 (5 bases). Trimming left V 4 bases short and J 0 bases short, with 7 bases between. The CDR3 contains 14 residues. CDR1 is MNHEY and CDR2 is SVGAGI in the germline V gene. This chain's CDR3 is CASSSRVSNQPQHF. The CDR3 DNA reads TGTGCCAGCAGTTCCAGGGTTAGCAATCAGCCCCAGCATTTT.

V and J are TRBV5-4 and TRBJ1-2; D call uncertain. The CDR3 runs to 13 residues. Germline CDR1 and CDR2: SGHNT and YYREEE (reference sequence). The V and J ends lost 0 bases and 4 bases respectively, with 7 bases between them. CDR3 sequence: CASSLVGGYGYTF. The DNA for the CDR3 is TGTGCCAGCAGCTTGGTAGGCGGCTATGGCTACACCTTC.

In regard to this clone: The junction departs from germline at one end; a sequencing error may be responsible. This sequence joins TRBV7-9 and TRBJ2-7, with 7 bases that match TRBD1. The CDR3 length is 16 residues. Germline CDR1 reads SEHNR; CDR2 reads FQNEAQ (reference sequence). The CDR3 DNA reads TGTTCCAGCAGCTCCCCCTCCGGGACAGAGTCCAACGAGCAGTACTTC. This sequence encodes CSSSSPSGTESNEQYF.

This chain joins TRBV13 and TRBJ2-1, with 7 bases identical to TRBD1. J lost 7 bases, V lost 9 bases, and 6 bases had no gene match. Germline CDR1 is PRHDT and CDR2 is FYEKMQ (reference sequence). The CDR3 loop spans 12 amino acids. In DNA form, the CDR3 reads TGTGCCAGTACAGGGGCGCGGAATGAGCAGTTCTTC. Its translation is CASTGARNEQFF.

The V call is TRBV19, the J call TRBJ2-7, with D possibly TRBD2 on 6 matching bases. The CDR3 is 15 residues long. Germline-derived CDR1 and CDR2 are LNHDA and SQIVND (reference sequence). V was clipped by 3 bases and J by 0 bases, with 12 bases between them. CDR3 amino acids: CASSISAGSSYEQYF. The CDR3 DNA follows: TGTGCCAGTAGTATTTCTGCGGGGAGCTCCTACGAGCAGTACTTC.

V gene TRBV25-1 combines with J gene TRBJ2-2; 7 bases fit TRBD2. Germline V gene data show CDR1 as MGHDK and CDR2 as SYGVNS. With 7 bases clipped from V and 4 bases from J, the junction kept 0 bases outside the gene matches. The CDR3 covers 12 residues. CDR3 bases: TGTGCCAGCACGGGAGGCACCGGGGAGCTGTTTTTT. This encodes CASTGGTGELFF.

The V gene is TRBV30, the J gene TRBJ1-1; D unclear. The germline CDR1 and CDR2 sequences are GTSNPN and SVGIG (reference sequence). The CDR3 loop spans 17 amino acids. V was shortened by 5 bases and J by 0 bases, with 22 bases between the two germline ends. The CDR3 DNA follows: TGTGCCTGGTGGGCCTTACCCCTATGGGTGGTGAACACTGAAGCTTTCTTT. Its translation: CAWWALPLWVVNTEAFF.

The chain combines TRBV6-5 with TRBJ1-1; 8 bases fit TRBD1. The V gene's germline CDR1 is MNHEY and CDR2 SVGAGI. Losses at the gene ends were 6 bases for V and 0 bases for J; bases not matched to a gene: 3. This CDR3 is 14 amino acids long. This CDR3 reads CASSPTGVNTEAFF. CDR3 coding DNA: TGTGCCAGCAGCCCGACAGGGGTGAACACTGAAGCTTTCTTT.

The rearrangement links TRBV29-1 to TRBJ2-1; 12 nucleotides agree with TRBD1. Germline values: CDR1 SQVTM, CDR2 ANQGSEA. CDR3 length: 14 residues. V gave up 4 bases and J gave up 8 bases; unmatched junction bases: 6. CDR3 sequence reads: CSVAGTGGSDEQFF. CDR3 nucleotides: TGCAGCGTTGCCGGGACAGGGGGCTCGGATGAGCAGTTCTTC.